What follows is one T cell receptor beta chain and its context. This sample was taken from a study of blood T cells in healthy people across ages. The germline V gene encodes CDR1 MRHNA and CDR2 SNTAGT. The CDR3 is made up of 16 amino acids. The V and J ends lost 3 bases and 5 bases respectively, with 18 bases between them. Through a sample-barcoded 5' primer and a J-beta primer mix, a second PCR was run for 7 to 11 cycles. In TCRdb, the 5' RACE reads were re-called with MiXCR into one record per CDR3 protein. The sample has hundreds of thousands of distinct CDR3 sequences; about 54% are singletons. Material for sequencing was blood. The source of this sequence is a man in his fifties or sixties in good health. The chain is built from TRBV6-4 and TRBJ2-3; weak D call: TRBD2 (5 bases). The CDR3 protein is CASSDGSSDGLDTQYF. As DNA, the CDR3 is TGTGCCAGCAGTGATGGGAGTTCAGACGGCTTAGATACGCAGTATTTT.